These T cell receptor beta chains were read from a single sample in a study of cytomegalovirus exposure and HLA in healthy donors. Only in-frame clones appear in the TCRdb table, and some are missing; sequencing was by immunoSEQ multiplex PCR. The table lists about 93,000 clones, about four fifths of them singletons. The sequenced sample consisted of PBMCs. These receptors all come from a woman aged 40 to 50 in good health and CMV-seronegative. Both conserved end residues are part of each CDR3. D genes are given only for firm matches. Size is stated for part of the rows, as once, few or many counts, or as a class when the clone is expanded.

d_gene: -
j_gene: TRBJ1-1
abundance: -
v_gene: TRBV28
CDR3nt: TGTGCCAGCAGTTTTCCCTCTGAAGCTTTCTTT
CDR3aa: CASSFPSEAFF

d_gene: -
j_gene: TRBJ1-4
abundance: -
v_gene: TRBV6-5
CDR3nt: TGTGCCAGCAGCGACAGTTCCCTCAATGAAAAACTGTTTTTT
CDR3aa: CASSDSSLNEKLFF

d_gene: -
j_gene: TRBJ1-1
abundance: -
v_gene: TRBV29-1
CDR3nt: TGCAGCGTCAAGGACAGGAACACTGAAGCTTTCTTT
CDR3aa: CSVKDRNTEAFF

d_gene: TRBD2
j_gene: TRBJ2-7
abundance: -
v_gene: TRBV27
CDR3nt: TGTGCCAGCAGCCAGCGGGAGGGACGGGGGTACGAGCAGTACTTC
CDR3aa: CASSQREGRGYEQYF

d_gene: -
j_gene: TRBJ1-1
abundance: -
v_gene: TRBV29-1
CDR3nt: TGCAGCGTGCTAGGAGGTTGGGACACTGAAGCTTTCTTT
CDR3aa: CSVLGGWDTEAFF

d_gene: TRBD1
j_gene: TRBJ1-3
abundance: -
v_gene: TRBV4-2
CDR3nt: TGTGCCAGCAGCCAAGCTTTCAGGACAGGGAGTGGAAACACCATATATTTT
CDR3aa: CASSQAFRTGSGNTIYF

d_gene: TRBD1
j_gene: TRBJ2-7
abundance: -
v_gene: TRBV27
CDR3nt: TGTGCCAGCAGTCGGACAGGATATTACGAGCAGTACTTC
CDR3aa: CASSRTGYYEQYF

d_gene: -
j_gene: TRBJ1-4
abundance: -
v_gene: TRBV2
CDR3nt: TGTGCCAGCAGTGAATCGGGGGTTGAGGGTGAAAAACTGTTTTTT
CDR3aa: CASSESGVEGEKLFF

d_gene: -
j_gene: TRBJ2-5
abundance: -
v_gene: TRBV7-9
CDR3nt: TGTGCCATCAGAGGACAGTGGGGGGAGACCCAGTACTTC
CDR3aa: CAIRGQWGETQYF

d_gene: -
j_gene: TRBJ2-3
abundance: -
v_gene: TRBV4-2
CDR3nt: TGTGCCAGCAGCCAAGGGTCTGGCGGGGACAGTAGGGGTACGCAGTATTTT
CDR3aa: CASSQGSGGDSRGTQYF

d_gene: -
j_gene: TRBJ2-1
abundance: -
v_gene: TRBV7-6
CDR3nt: TGTGCCAGCAGCCGCATAGTAAGCTCCTACAATGAGCAGTTCTTC
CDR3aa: CASSRIVSSYNEQFF

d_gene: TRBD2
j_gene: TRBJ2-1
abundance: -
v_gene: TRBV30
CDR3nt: TGTGCCTGGAGTGGCGAACTAGCGGGAGGGCCGTATGAGCAGTTCTTC
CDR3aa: CAWSGELAGGPYEQFF

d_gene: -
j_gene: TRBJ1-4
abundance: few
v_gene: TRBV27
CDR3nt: TGTGCCAGCAGTCGGACAGCTTCTAATGAAAAACTGTTTTTT
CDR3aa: CASSRTASNEKLFF

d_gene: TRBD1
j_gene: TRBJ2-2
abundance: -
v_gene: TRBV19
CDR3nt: TGTGCCAGTAGTATAAGGACAGGGGGGAGTACCGGGGAGCTGTTTTTT
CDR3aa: CASSIRTGGSTGELFF

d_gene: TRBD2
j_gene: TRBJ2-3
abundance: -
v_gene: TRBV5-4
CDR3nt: TGTGCCAGCAGCCCGTTTAGCGGGAGCCCTTTGTCGACGCAGTATTTT
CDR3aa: CASSPFSGSPLSTQYF

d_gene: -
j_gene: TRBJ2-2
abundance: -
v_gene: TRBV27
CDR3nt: TGTGCCAGCAGCACCCGACGCGGGACCGGGGAGCTGTTTTTT
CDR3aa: CASSTRRGTGELFF

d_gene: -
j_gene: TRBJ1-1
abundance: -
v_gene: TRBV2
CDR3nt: TGTGCCAGCAGTGAGTCCTTTCTAAGGGGGGAAGCTTTCTTT
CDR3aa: CASSESFLRGEAFF

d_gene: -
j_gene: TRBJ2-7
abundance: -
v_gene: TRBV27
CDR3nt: TGTGCCAGCAGTTTAAGAGGGTTTGAAGGTTACGAGCAGTACTTC
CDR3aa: CASSLRGFEGYEQYF

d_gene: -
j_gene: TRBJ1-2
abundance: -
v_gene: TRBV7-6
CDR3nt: TGTGCCAGCAGCTTAAACGCTCGGGGGGCGCGGGGCTACACCTTC
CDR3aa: CASSLNARGARGYTF

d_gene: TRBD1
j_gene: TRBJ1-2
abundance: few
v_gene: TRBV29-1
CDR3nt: TGCAGCGTCTCGAACAGGGGCGCTAACTATGGCTACACCTTC
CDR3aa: CSVSNRGANYGYTF

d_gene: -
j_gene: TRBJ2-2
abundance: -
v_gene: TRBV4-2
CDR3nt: TGTGCCAGCAGCCAAGATAGACTAGTCACCGGGGAGCTGTTTTTT
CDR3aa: CASSQDRLVTGELFF

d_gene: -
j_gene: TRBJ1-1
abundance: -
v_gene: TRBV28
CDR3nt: TGTGCCAGCAGTCAGACAGGCACTGAAGCTTTCTTT
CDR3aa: CASSQTGTEAFF

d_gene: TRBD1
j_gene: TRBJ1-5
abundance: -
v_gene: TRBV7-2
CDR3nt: TGTGCCAGCAGCCCCGACAGGGTTCAGCCCCAGCATTTT
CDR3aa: CASSPDRVQPQHF

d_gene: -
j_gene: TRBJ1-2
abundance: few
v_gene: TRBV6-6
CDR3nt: TGTGCCACCAATCAGCAGGGCTATGGCTACACCTTC
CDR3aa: CATNQQGYGYTF

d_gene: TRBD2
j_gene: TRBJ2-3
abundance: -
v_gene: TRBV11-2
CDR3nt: TGTGCCAGCAGCTTAGTGGCTAGCGGTGACACAGATACGCAGTATTTT
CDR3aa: CASSLVASGDTDTQYF

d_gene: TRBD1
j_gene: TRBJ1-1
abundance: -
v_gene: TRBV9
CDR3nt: TGTGCCAGCAGCCAACAGGGGGCGATGGGGACTGAAGCTTTCTTT
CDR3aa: CASSQQGAMGTEAFF

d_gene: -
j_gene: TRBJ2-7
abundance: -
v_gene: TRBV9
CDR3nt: TGTGCCAGCAGCGTAGAGGCAGGTCCTTCCTACGAGCAGTACTTC
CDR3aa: CASSVEAGPSYEQYF

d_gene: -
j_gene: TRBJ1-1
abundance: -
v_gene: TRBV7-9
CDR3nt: TGTGCCAGCAGCTTAGCAGTAGGGGAGGGCACTGAAGCTTTCTTT
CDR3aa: CASSLAVGEGTEAFF

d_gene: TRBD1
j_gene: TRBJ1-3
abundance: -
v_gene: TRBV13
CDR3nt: TGTGCCAGCAGCTATGACAGGGTCTACGACTCTGGAAACACCATATATTTT
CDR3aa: CASSYDRVYDSGNTIYF

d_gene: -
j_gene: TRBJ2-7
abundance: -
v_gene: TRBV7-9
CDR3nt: TGTGCCAGCGGCCACCGGGACTTCACCTACGAGCAGTACTTC
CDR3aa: CASGHRDFTYEQYF

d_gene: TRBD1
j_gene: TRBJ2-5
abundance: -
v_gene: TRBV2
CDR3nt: TGTGCCAGCAAGGGACAGCCCCAAGAGACCCAGTACTTC
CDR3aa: CASKGQPQETQYF

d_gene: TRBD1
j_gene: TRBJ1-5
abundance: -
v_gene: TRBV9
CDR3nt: TGTGCCAGCAGCCCGGAGGGGGCTGGAGGGCAGCCCCAGCATTTT
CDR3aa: CASSPEGAGGQPQHF

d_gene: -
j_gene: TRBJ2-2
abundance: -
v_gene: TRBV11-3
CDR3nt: TGTGCCAGCAGCTTAGATCCAAAAACCGGGGAGCTGTTTTTT
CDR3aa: CASSLDPKTGELFF

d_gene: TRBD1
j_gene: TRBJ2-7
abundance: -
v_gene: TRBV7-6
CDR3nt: TGTGCCAGCAGCTCTCACAGGGGTTCCTACGAGCAGTACTTC
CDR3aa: CASSSHRGSYEQYF

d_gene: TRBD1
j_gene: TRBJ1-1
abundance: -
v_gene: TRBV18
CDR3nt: TGTGCCAGCTCACCGCCAGGGGGCTGGTGGACTGAAGCTTTCTTT
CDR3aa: CASSPPGGWWTEAFF

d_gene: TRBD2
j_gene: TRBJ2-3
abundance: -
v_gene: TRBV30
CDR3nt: TGTGCCTGGACTTGGGGGGGAAGGGAAACAGATACGCAGTATTTT
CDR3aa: CAWTWGGRETDTQYF

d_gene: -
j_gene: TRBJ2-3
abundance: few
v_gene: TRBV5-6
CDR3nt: TGTGCCAGCAGCTTGACTATGGAGTTCACAGATACGCAGTATTTT
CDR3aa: CASSLTMEFTDTQYF

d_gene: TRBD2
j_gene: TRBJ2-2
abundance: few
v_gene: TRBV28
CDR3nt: TGTGCCAGCAGGGACGGGACTAGCGGGAGGGTAGGGGAGCTGTTTTTT
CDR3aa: CASRDGTSGRVGELFF

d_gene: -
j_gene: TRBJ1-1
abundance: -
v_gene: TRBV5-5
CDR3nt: TGTGCCAGCAGGGCAGGGATTATGAACACTGAAGCTTTCTTT
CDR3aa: CASRAGIMNTEAFF

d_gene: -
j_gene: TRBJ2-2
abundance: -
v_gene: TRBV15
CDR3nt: TGTGCCACCAGCGGACGGGTCGGGAGGCCAGGGGAGGGGGAGCTGTTTTTT
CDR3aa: CATSGRVGRPGEGELFF